This T cell receptor (beta chain) came from a study of T cell changes during pregnancy in multiple sclerosis. Clones were sequenced by immunoSEQ multiplex PCR, and TCRdb holds only the in-frame ones, with some missing. The sample includes 61,000 or so clones, roughly 93% of them seen just once. Germline V gives CDR1 SGHTS, CDR2 YDEGEE. This CDR3 contains 15 residues. The ends were cut back, 0 bases at V and 3 bases at J, with 11 bases in the middle. The chain employs TRBV5-8 and TRBJ2-3, with D perhaps matching TRBD2 (5 bases). This sequence originates from a female donor with multiple sclerosis, enrolled in a pregnancy study. The sample was CD4+ T cells from peripheral blood mononuclear cells, taken before pregnancy. DNA of the CDR3: TGTGCCAGCAGCTTGGCTGTCCGGGGAACAGATACGCAGTATTTT. Its protein product is CASSLAVRGTDTQYF. Filled out from reference TRBV5-8 and TRBJ2-3, the complete variable domain reads EAGVTQSPTHLIKTRGQQATLRCSPISGHTSVYWYQQALGLGLQFLLWYDEGEERNRGNFPPRFSGRQFPNYSSELNVNALELEDSALYLCASSLAVRGTDTQYFGPGTRLTVL.